Below, 6 T cell receptor beta chains from the same sample are listed, as sequenced in a study of cytomegalovirus exposure and HLA in healthy donors. The PCR employed 60 Vbeta primers together with 13 Jbeta primers. TCRdb's table, derived via immunoSEQ multiplex PCR, lists solely in-frame clones and lacks some. This sample has 30,000 to 40,000 clones, with about 70% found just once. The source material was PBMCs. The origin of the receptors is a middle-aged man in good health and CMV-seropositive.

The gene calls are TRBV5-4 and TRBJ1-4; D remains ambiguous. From germline, CDR1 is SGHNT and CDR2 YYREEE (reference sequence). Trimming removed 4 bases at V and 5 bases at J, with 15 bases between. This CDR3 has 15 amino acids. CDR3 in amino acids: CASSLRGVGNEKLFF. DNA of the CDR3: TGTGCCAGCAGCCTGCGCGGGGTGGGGAATGAAAAACTGTTTTTT.

V and J are TRBV4-1 and TRBJ2-5; tentative D call: TRBD2 (7 bases). Between the trimmed V and J ends, which lost 4 bases and 2 bases, there was a span of 14 bases. CDR1 is MGHRA, CDR2 YSYEKL, per germline. The CDR3 extends over 15 amino acids. The CDR3 bases are TGCGCCAGCAGCCTCGGGGGCGGGGGACAAGAGACCCAGTACTTC. Translating gives CASSLGGGGQETQYF.

The chain recombines TRBV2 with TRBJ1-4; 7 nucleotides agree with TRBD1. CDR3 length: 16 residues. Trimming cost V 1 base and J 5 bases; bases outside gene matches: 7. Germline loops: CDR1 SNHLY, CDR2 FYNNEI. The DNA for the CDR3 is TGTGCCAGCAGTGAAGAGGGACAGACAATAAATGAAAAACTGTTTTTT. Translation gives CASSEEGQTINEKLFF. The full variable domain, with the rest looked up from reference TRBV2 and TRBJ1-4, is EPEVTQTPSHQVTQMGQEVILRCVPISNHLYFYWYRQILGQKVEFLVSFYNNEISEKSEIFDDQFSVERPDGSNFTLKIRSTKLEDSAMYFCASSEEGQTINEKLFFGSGTQLSVL.

The V gene is TRBV7-9, the J gene TRBJ2-1; 9 nucleotides align to TRBD2. V was pared by 2 bases and J by 5 bases, with 7 bases of the junction left unmatched. Germline CDR1 is SEHNR and CDR2 is FQNEAQ (reference sequence). CDR3 size: 16 residues. The CDR3 loop is CASSLRWTSDNNEQFF. CDR3 in DNA: TGTGCCAGCAGCTTAAGGTGGACTAGCGACAACAATGAGCAGTTCTTC. Complete variable domain (other parts from reference TRBV7-9 and TRBJ2-1): DTGVSQNPRHKITKRGQNVTFRCDPISEHNRLYWYRQTLGQGPEFLTYFQNEAQLEKSRLLSDRFSAERPKGSFSTLEIQRTEQGDSAMYLCASSLRWTSDNNEQFFGPGTRLTVL.

V and J are TRBV10-3 and TRBJ1-1, with D possibly TRBD1 on 5 matching bases. Trimming left V 4 bases short and J 12 bases short, with 15 bases between. This CDR3 spans 12 amino acids. Germline CDR1 reads ENHRY; CDR2 reads SYGVKD. The CDR3 here is CAISATDELSFF. As DNA, the CDR3 is TGTGCCATCAGTGCGACAGACGAACTATCTTTCTTT.

The V call is TRBV27, the J call TRBJ2-3; D may be TRBD1 (5 bases). This CDR3 is built from 16 residues. Germline values: CDR1 MNHEY, CDR2 SMNVEV (reference sequence). V was cut by 4 bases and J by 1 base, with 15 bases left in between. The CDR3 coding sequence is TGTGCCAGCAGTTCCCCCGAGGTCAGGGGCACAGATACGCAGTATTTT. Translation gives CASSSPEVRGTDTQYF.